A single sample gave rise to the 7 T cell receptor beta chains below, sequenced in a study of shared clonotypes between healthy human individuals. Clones were read by immunoSEQ multiplex PCR, and TCRdb kept only the in-frame ones, dropping some. The sample carries fewer than 1.6 million clones, around 98.5% recorded once. Sequencing input: naive CD4+ T cells sorted from blood. Subset in this sample: CD45RA+ positively selected. These receptors originate from a young man in good health.

On this clone itself: Other DNA sequences in this sample translate to the same CDR3. V usage is TRBV20-1 and J usage is TRBJ2-5, with a tentative D call TRBD2 (6 bases). CDR3 length: 11 amino acids. Between the trimmed V and J ends, which lost 6 bases and 4 bases, there was a span of 9 bases. Germline loops: CDR1 DFQATT, CDR2 SNEGSKA (reference sequence). This CDR3 is CSARRAETQYF. In DNA, the CDR3 is TGCAGTGCCCGGAGGGCAGAGACCCAGTACTTC.

The chain combines TRBV4-1 with TRBJ2-3; the match to TRBD1 covers 9 bases. J was trimmed by 3 bases and V by 3 bases; bases with no gene match: 4. Germline lookup yields CDR1 MGHRA and CDR2 YSYEKL. The CDR3 extends over 15 amino acids. CDR3 nucleotides: TGCGCCAGCAGCCACCGGACAGGGGAAACAGATACGCAGTATTTT. It codes for CASSHRTGETDTQYF.

The rearrangement uses TRBV7-2 and TRBJ2-7, with D possibly being TRBD2 (5 bases). The CDR3 is 14 residues long. Trimming took 3 bases from V and 3 from J, leaving 12 bases between them. Germline assignment: CDR1 SGHTA and CDR2 FQGNSA. The chain's CDR3 is CASSFVGRDYEQYF. Written as DNA, the CDR3 is TGTGCCAGCAGCTTTGTCGGACGGGACTACGAGCAGTACTTC.

The gene calls are TRBV9 and TRBJ2-7; possibly TRBD2 for D (5 bases). Germline CDR1 SGDLS, CDR2 YYNGEE. The CDR3 runs 15 residues. Trimming took off 4 bases at V and 2 bases at J, with 16 bases between the two ends. The CDR3 sequence is CASSLRGGETYEQYF. The DNA of the CDR3 is TGTGCCAGCAGCCTTAGAGGTGGGGAGACCTACGAGCAGTACTTC.

The chain employs TRBV7-9 and TRBJ2-1; D ambiguous. Per the germline V gene, CDR1 is SEHNR and CDR2 is FQNEAQ (reference sequence). The germline V and J ends were trimmed by 3 bases and 6 bases, with 12 bases remaining between them. CDR3 length: 14 residues. CDR3 nucleotides: TGTGCCAGCAGCTTTATACAGAAATCCAATGAGCAGTTCTTC. It codes for CASSFIQKSNEQFF.

The CDR3 loop is CASSLGGGQETQYF. The CDR3 nucleotides read TGTGCCAGCAGCTTAGGTGGAGGGCAAGAGACCCAGTACTTC. V usage is TRBV11-3 and J usage is TRBJ2-5; a possible D gene is TRBD2 (6 bases). This CDR3 region has 14 residues. Germline values: CDR1 SGHNT, CDR2 YENEEA. Trimming left V 1 base short and J 2 bases short, with 8 bases between.

CDR3: CASSEGRGLYEQYF. DNA of the CDR3: TGTGCCAGCAGTGAGGGCAGGGGGCTTTACGAGCAGTACTTC. The chain carries TRBV2 and TRBJ2-7; 8 nucleotides agree with TRBD1. The CDR3 has 14 amino acids. Germline CDR1 is SNHLY and CDR2 is FYNNEI. The ends lost 3 bases at V and 4 bases at J; junction bases unmatched: 5.